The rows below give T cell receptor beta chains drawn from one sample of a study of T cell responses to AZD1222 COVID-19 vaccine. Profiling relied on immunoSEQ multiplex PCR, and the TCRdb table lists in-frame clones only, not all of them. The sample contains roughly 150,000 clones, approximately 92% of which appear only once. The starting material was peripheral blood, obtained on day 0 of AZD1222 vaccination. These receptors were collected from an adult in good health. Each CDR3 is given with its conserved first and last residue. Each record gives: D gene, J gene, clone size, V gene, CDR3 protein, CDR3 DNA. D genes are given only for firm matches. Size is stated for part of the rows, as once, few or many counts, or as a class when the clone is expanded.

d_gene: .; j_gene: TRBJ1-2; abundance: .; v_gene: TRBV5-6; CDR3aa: CASSFVGGYTF; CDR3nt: TGTGCCAGCAGCTTTGTGGGAGGCTACACCTTC
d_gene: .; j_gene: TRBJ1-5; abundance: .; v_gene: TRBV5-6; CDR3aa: CASSEGSSRNQPQHF; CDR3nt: TGTGCCAGCAGCGAGGGGTCATCGCGCAATCAGCCCCAGCATTTT
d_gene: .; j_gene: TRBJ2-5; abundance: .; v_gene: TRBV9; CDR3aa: CASTDGAGGEETQYF; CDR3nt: TGTGCCAGCACCGACGGAGCGGGTGGGGAAGAGACCCAGTACTTC
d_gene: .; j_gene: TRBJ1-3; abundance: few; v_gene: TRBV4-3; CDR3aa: CASSQGFSPARNTIYF; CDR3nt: TGCGCCAGCAGCCAAGGCTTCTCACCCGCCCGAAACACCATATATTTT
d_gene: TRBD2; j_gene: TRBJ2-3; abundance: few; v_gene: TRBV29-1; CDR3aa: CSAGTSGGSSTDTQYF; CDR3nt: TGCAGCGCGGGGACTAGCGGGGGGTCTAGCACAGATACGCAGTATTTT
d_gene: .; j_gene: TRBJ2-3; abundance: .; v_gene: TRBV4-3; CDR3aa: CASSPRDTDTDTQYF; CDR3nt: TGCGCCAGCAGCCCCCGGGACACCGACACAGATACGCAGTATTTT
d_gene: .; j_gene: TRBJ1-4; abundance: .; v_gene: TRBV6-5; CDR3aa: CAIRFRQNNEKLFF; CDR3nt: TGTGCCATCCGATTTAGACAGAATAATGAAAAACTGTTTTTT
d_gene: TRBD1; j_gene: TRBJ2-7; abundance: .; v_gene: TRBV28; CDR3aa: CASSLSGTVAYEQYF; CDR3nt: TGTGCCAGCAGTCTCTCCGGGACAGTCGCCTACGAGCAGTACTTC
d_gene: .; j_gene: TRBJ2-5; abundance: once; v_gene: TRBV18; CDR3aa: CASSHNSNQETQYF; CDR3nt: TGTGCCAGCTCGCACAACAGTAACCAAGAGACCCAGTACTTC
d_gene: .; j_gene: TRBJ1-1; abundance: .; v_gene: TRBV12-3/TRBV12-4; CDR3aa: CASSLGGVAFF; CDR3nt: TGTGCCAGCAGTTTGGGGGGGGTGGCTTTCTTT
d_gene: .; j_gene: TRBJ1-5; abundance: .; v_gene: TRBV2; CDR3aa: CASSGPESNQPQHF; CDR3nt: TGTGCCAGCAGCGGACCCGAGAGCAATCAGCCCCAGCATTTT
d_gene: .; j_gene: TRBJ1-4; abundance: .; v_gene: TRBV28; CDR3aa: CASSAATNEKLFF; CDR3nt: TGTGCCAGCAGCGCGGCAACTAATGAAAAACTGTTTTTT
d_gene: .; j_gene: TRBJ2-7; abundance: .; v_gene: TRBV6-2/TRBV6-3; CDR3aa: CASSIGHTYEQYF; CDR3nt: TGTGCCAGCAGTATAGGACACACCTACGAGCAGTACTTC
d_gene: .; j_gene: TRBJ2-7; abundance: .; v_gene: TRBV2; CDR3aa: CASSALEAYEQYF; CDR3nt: TGTGCCAGCAGTGCCCTTGAGGCCTACGAGCAGTACTTC
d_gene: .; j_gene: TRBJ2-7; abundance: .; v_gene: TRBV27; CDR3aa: CASSYTYPLEQYF; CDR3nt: TGTGCCAGCAGTTACACCTACCCACTCGAGCAGTACTTC
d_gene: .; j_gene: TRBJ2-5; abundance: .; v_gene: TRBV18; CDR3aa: CASSPPADPRGETQYF; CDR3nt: TGTGCCAGCTCACCACCTGCGGACCCTCGGGGAGAGACCCAGTACTTC
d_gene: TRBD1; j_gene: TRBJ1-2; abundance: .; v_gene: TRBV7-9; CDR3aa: CASSPTGNYGYTF; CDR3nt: TGTGCCAGCAGCCCGACAGGGAACTATGGCTACACCTTC
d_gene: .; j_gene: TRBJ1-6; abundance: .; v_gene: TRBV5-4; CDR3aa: CASSLYLDSPLHF; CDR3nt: TGTGCCAGCAGCTTGTATTTGGATTCACCCCTCCACTTT
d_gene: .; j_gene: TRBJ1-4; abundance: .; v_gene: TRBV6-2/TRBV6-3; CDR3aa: CASSYPEGTTNEKLFF; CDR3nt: TGTGCCAGCAGTTACCCTGAGGGCACAACTAATGAAAAACTGTTTTTT
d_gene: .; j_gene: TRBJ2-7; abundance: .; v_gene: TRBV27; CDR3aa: CASSFSPSYEQYF; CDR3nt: TGTGCCAGCAGTTTCTCCCCTAGCTACGAGCAGTACTTC
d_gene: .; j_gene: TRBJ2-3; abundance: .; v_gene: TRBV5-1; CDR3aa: CASSLVGEATDTQYF; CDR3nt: TGCGCCAGCAGCTTAGTTGGAGAAGCCACAGATACGCAGTATTTT
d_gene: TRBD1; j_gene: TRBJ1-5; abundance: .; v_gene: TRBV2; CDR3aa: CASSARDRYNQPQHF; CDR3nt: TGTGCCAGCAGTGCTCGGGACAGGTACAATCAGCCCCAGCATTTT
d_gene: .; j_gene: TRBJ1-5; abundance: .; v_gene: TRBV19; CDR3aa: CASSIYQGRNQPQHF; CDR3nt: TGTGCCAGTAGTATCTATCAGGGGCGCAATCAGCCCCAGCATTTT
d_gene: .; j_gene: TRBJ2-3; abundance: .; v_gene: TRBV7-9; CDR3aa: CASSLKGAQSTDTQYF; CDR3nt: TGTGCCAGCAGCTTAAAAGGGGCGCAGAGCACAGATACGCAGTATTTT
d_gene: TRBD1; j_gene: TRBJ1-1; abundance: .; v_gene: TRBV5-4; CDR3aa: CASSPPWGTGDVNTEAFF; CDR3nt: TGTGCCAGCAGTCCCCCCTGGGGGACAGGGGATGTGAACACTGAAGCTTTCTTT
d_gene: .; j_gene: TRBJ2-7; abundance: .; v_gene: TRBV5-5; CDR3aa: CASSLGWAVSSYEQYF; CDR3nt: TGTGCCAGCAGCTTGGGATGGGCGGTGAGCTCCTACGAGCAGTACTTC
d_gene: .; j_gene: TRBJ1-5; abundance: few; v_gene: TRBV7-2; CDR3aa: CASSHPWEEDQPQHF; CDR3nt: TGTGCCAGCAGCCACCCCTGGGAGGAGGATCAGCCCCAGCATTTT
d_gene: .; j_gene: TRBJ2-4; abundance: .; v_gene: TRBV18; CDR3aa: CASSPSPGEQYF; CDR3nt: TGTGCCAGCTCACCTTCGCCAGGTGAACAGTACTTC
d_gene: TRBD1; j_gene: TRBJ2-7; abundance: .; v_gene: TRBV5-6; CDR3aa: CASRSTGLEQYF; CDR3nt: TGTGCCAGCAGATCGACAGGGCTCGAGCAGTACTTC
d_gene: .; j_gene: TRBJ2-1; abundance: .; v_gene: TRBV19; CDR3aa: CASSIVLGGEQFF; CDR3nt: TGTGCCAGTAGTATAGTCCTCGGGGGTGAGCAGTTCTTC
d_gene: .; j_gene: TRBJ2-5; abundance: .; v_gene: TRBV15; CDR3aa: CATSPPLLNPNKTQYF; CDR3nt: TGTGCCACCAGTCCCCCCCTCCTAAACCCAAACAAGACCCAGTACTTC
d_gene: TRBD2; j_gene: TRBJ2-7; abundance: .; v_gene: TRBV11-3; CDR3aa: CAGYGGGDSYEQYF; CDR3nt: TGTGCCGGTTATGGGGGAGGGGACTCCTACGAGCAGTACTTC
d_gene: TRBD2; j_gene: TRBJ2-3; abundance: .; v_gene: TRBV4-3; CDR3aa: CASSYMTSEGTDTQYF; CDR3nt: TGCGCCAGCAGCTATATGACTAGCGAAGGCACAGATACGCAGTATTTT
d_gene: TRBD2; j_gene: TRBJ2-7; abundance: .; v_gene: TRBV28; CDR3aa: CARSEAGGREQYF; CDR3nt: TGTGCCCGCAGCGAGGCGGGGGGGAGGGAGCAGTACTTC
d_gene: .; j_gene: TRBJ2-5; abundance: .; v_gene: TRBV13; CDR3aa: CASSFRTTQQETQYF; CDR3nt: TGTGCCAGCAGCTTCAGGACGACTCAACAAGAGACCCAGTACTTC
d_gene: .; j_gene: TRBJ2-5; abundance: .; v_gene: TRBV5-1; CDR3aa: CASSLTGTTEETQYF; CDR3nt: TGCGCCAGCTCCCTAACCGGGACAACCGAAGAGACCCAGTACTTC